The 6 T cell receptor beta chains below all came from one sample that was sequenced in a study of cytomegalovirus exposure and HLA in healthy donors. The primer mix had 60 Vbeta and 13 Jbeta primers. Measured with immunoSEQ multiplex PCR; TCRdb has only the in-frame clones, and not every one. The sample shows around 180,000 clones, 60% to 85% of them seen only once. Sequencing used PBMCs. The source is a man between 35 and 55 years old in good health and CMV-seronegative.

In its sample, this clone was seen a few times. The chain joins TRBV5-1 to TRBJ2-2; D possibly corresponds to TRBD2 (6 bases). CDR1 is SGHRS and CDR2 is YFSETQ in the germline V gene. The CDR3 contains 16 residues. V dropped 5 bases and J dropped 1 base, with 15 bases sitting between them. CDR3 nucleotide sequence: TGCGCCAGCAGGGAGGGGCGTGGCCGGAACACCGGGGAGCTGTTTTTT. Amino acid sequence: CASREGRGRNTGELFF.

The chain joins TRBV12-5 to TRBJ1-5, with 9 nucleotides matching TRBD1. Trimming at V came to 4 bases and at J to 2 bases, leaving 6 bases not matched to a gene. The CDR3 totals 16 residues. Germline CDR1 LGHNT, CDR2 FRNRAP. Written as DNA, the CDR3 is TGTGCTAGTGGTTGGGGGACAGGGCCCGGCAATCAGCCCCAGCATTTT. Its translation: CASGWGTGPGNQPQHF. The full variable domain, in which reference TRBV12-5 and TRBJ1-5 provide the parts outside the CDR3, is DARVTQTPRHKVTEMGQEVTMRCQPILGHNTVFWYRQTMMQGLELLAYFRNRAPLDDSGMPKDRFSAEMPDATLATLKIQPSEPRDSAVYFCASGWGTGPGNQPQHFGDGTRLSIL.

As DNA, the CDR3 is TGTGCCAGTAGTTTAAACCTTGGACAAGTGGGAAACACCATATATTTT. As protein: CASSLNLGQVGNTIYF. The rearrangement joins TRBV19 to TRBJ1-3, with D maybe TRBD1 (5 bases). The ends were cut back, 5 bases at V and 4 bases at J, with 18 bases in the middle. The CDR3 sequence is 16 residues long. Germline V gene sequence: CDR1 LNHDA, CDR2 SQIVND (reference sequence). Complete variable domain (other parts from reference TRBV19 and TRBJ1-3): DGGITQSPKYLFRKEGQNVTLSCEQNLNHDAMYWYRQDPGQGLRLIYYSQIVNDFQKGDIAEGYSVSREKKESFPLTVTSAQKNPTAFYLCASSLNLGQVGNTIYFGEGSWLTVV.

This chain joins TRBV20-1 and TRBJ2-3; D unclear. This CDR3 is 11 amino acids long. Germline CDR1 is DFQATT and CDR2 is SNEGSKA (reference sequence). V lost 2 bases and J lost 8, with 8 bases in between. This CDR3 reads CSARIDTTQYF. The DNA of the CDR3 is TGCAGTGCTAGAATCGACACTACGCAGTATTTT.

V gene TRBV4-3 combines with J gene TRBJ2-3; 10 positions match TRBD2. CDR1 and CDR2 from the germline V gene are LGHNA and YSLEER. V shed 2 bases, J shed 6 bases, and the junction held 5 bases outside the gene matches. CDR3 length equals 15 residues. Written as DNA, the CDR3 is TGCGCCAGCAGCCAACAGCGGGGGGGCTCCGATACGCAGTATTTT. It yields the protein CASSQQRGGSDTQYF.

A single count supports this clone. The CDR3 DNA follows: TGCGCCAGCAGCTTGACGGGTGGCACCGGGGAGCTGTTTTTT. This encodes CASSLTGGTGELFF. The chain couples TRBV5-1 to TRBJ2-2; the D is unclear. Germline V CDR1 and CDR2: SGHRS, YFSETQ. This CDR3 comprises 14 residues. V dropped 1 base and J dropped 4 bases, with 8 bases sitting between them.